Following are 27 T cell receptor beta chains from one sample sequenced in a study of blood T cell repertoires in COVID-19. Here immunoSEQ multiplex PCR was the method, and the copy in TCRdb shows in-frame clones only, minus some. Of under 250,000 clones in the sample, approximately 82% were seen once. The specimen sequenced was peripheral blood. These receptors were collected from a man aged 50 or older with active or convalescent COVID-19.

The chain links TRBV7-3 to TRBJ2-1; D perhaps matches TRBD2 (5 bases). The germline V gene has CDR1 SGHTA and CDR2 FQGTGA. V was cut by 4 bases and J by 9 bases, with 10 bases left in between. The CDR3 runs 12 residues. Here the CDR3 DNA reads TGTGCCAGCAGCTCTAGGGCGGGTGAGCAGTTCTTC. This codes for CASSSRAGEQFF.

The chain combines TRBV9 with TRBJ1-2, with 7 bases fitting TRBD1. J lost 4 bases, V lost 3 bases, and 6 bases had no gene match. The CDR3 extends over 14 amino acids. Germline V CDR1 and CDR2: SGDLS, YYNGEE. CDR3 loop: CASSEGQRSYGYTF. The CDR3 DNA reads as TGTGCCAGCAGCGAGGGACAGCGAAGCTATGGCTACACCTTC.

The J gene is TRBJ1-5, the V gene TRBV19; D is perhaps TRBD1 (6 bases). This CDR3 comprises 14 residues. Germline V lookup: CDR1 LNHDA, CDR2 SQIVND (reference sequence). V was shortened by 5 bases and J by 7 bases, with 15 bases between the two germline ends. The CDR3 sequence is CASSPETGRQPQHF. Written as DNA, the CDR3 is TGTGCCAGTAGTCCAGAGACAGGTCGGCAGCCCCAGCATTTT.

This chain connects TRBV12-1 to TRBJ2-7; the table gives TRBD1 as D, unverified against the DNA. TRBV12-1 represents a pseudogene. CDR3 size: 20 residues. CDR3 sequence: CASSPGRGLSRTNTHYEQYV. Here the CDR3 DNA reads TGTGCCAGCAGCCCCGGTAGGGGGCTCAGTCGAACTAACACGCACTACGAGCAGTACGTC.

This sequence joins TRBV5-1 and TRBJ1-6; TRBD1 aligns across 9 bases. The CDR3 sequence is 17 residues long. Germline assignment: CDR1 SGHRS and CDR2 YFSETQ. J gave up 0 bases and V 3 bases, and 4 bases lay outside the gene matches. The CDR3 region has the DNA TGCGCCAGCAGCTCGGGACAGGGCGGCTCCTATAATTCACCCCTCCACTTT. Residues: CASSSGQGGSYNSPLHF. Based on the CDR3 plus reference TRBV5-1 and TRBJ1-6, the full variable domain is KAGVTQTPRYLIKTRGQQVTLSCSPISGHRSVSWYQQTPGQGLQFLFEYFSETQRNKGNFPGRFSGRQFSNSRSEMNVSTLELGDSALYLCASSSGQGGSYNSPLHFGNGTRLTVT.

The rearrangement links TRBV12-2 to TRBJ1-5; the table's D call, TRBD1, has no DNA check behind it. TRBV12-2 is deemed a pseudogene. The CDR3 is 17 amino acids. CDR3 sequence (DNA): TGTGCAAGTCGTTTCCTTCGAACAGGGTTACGGGATCAGCCCCAGCATTTT. Translated: CASRFLRTGLRDQPQHF.

This chain joins TRBV2 and TRBJ2-5; the D gene is possibly TRBD1 (5 bases). The CDR3 is made up of 14 amino acids. From germline, CDR1 is SNHLY and CDR2 FYNNEI. V dropped 4 bases and J dropped 1 base, with 10 bases sitting between them. The CDR3 DNA sequence: TGTGCCAGCAGTGGTATGACAGTCCAAGAGACCCAGTACTTC. Residues: CASSGMTVQETQYF. Drawing the rest from reference TRBV2 and TRBJ2-5, the complete variable domain is EPEVTQTPSHQVTQMGQEVILRCVPISNHLYFYWYRQILGQKVEFLVSFYNNEISEKSEIFDDQFSVERPDGSNFTLKIRSTKLEDSAMYFCASSGMTVQETQYFGPGTRLLVL.

This sequence joins TRBV7-3 and TRBJ1-6, with D perhaps matching TRBD1 (6 bases). Germline loops: CDR1 SGHTA, CDR2 FQGTGA. With 2 bases removed from V and 10 bases from J, the gap between germline ends came to 9 bases. The CDR3 runs to 13 residues. In DNA, the CDR3 is TGTGCCAGCAGCTTATTCCAGGGGTCACCCCTCCACTTT. Translating gives CASSLFQGSPLHF.

This clone came up a few times. The chain joins TRBV15 to TRBJ2-3; TRBD2 agrees at 7 bases. With 1 base clipped from V and 3 bases from J, the junction kept 7 bases outside the gene matches. CDR3 length: 16 amino acids. Germline V gives CDR1 LNHNV, CDR2 YYDKDF (reference sequence). CDR3: CATSRVGSGITDTQYF. Here the CDR3 DNA reads TGTGCCACCAGCAGAGTTGGGAGCGGGATTACAGATACGCAGTATTTT.

The chain employs TRBV7-9 and TRBJ2-5; 10 positions agree with TRBD2. V lost 5 bases and J lost 0; bases outside the gene matches: 9. This CDR3 contains 17 residues. CDR1 is SEHNR, CDR2 FQNEAQ, per germline (reference sequence). The CDR3 loop reads CASSPGLAVTYQETQYF. DNA for the CDR3: TGTGCCAGCAGCCCAGGACTAGCGGTAACGTACCAAGAGACCCAGTACTTC.

The genes are TRBV7-9 and TRBJ2-3; the match to TRBD2 covers 7 bases. The CDR3 consists of 17 residues. Looked up from germline, CDR1 is SEHNR and CDR2 is FQNEAQ (reference sequence). Losses at the gene ends were 4 bases for V and 4 bases for J; bases not matched to a gene: 14. The CDR3 here is CASSSPRSGAKSDTQYF. As DNA, the CDR3 is TGTGCCAGCAGCTCCCCGAGGAGCGGGGCTAAATCAGATACGCAGTATTTT.

In this sample, this clone turned up a few times. The chain has TRBV12-5 and TRBJ1-2; 10 positions agree with TRBD1. V shed 7 bases, J shed 4 bases, and the junction held 3 bases outside the gene matches. Germline-derived CDR1 and CDR2 are LGHNT and FRNRAP. The CDR3 has 13 residues. The DNA of the CDR3 is TGTGCTAGTGAAGGACAGGGGGGCTATGGCTACACCTTC. It yields the protein CASEGQGGYGYTF. The whole variable domain, filled in from reference TRBV12-5 and TRBJ1-2, reads DARVTQTPRHKVTEMGQEVTMRCQPILGHNTVFWYRQTMMQGLELLAYFRNRAPLDDSGMPKDRFSAEMPDATLATLKIQPSEPRDSAVYFCASEGQGGYGYTFGSGTRLTVV.

The chain uses TRBV4-3 and TRBJ1-1; D uncertain. CDR1 is LGHNA and CDR2 is YSLEER in the germline V gene. Trimming stripped 1 base from V and 5 bases from J, with 11 bases between. The CDR3 runs 14 residues. The CDR3 loop reads CASSQVLSGTEAFF. In DNA, the CDR3 is TGCGCCAGCAGCCAAGTCCTGAGCGGGACTGAAGCTTTCTTT.

The chain uses TRBV28 and TRBJ1-2; 7 nucleotides line up with TRBD1. Trimming took 10 bases from V and 5 from J; bases not matched to a gene: 10. This CDR3 region has 13 residues. Germline values: CDR1 MDHEN, CDR2 SYDVKM. CDR3 sequence: CATVPTGTYGYTF. CDR3 sequence (DNA): TGTGCCACCGTCCCGACAGGGACGTATGGCTACACCTTC.

V and J are TRBV6-5 and TRBJ2-2; D is ambiguous. CDR1 and CDR2 from the germline V gene are MNHEY and SVGAGI. V was clipped by 2 bases and J by 1 base, with 5 bases between them. This CDR3 spans 14 amino acids. The CDR3 spells CASSYRQNTGELFF. The CDR3 bases are TGTGCCAGCAGTTACCGACAGAACACCGGGGAGCTGTTTTTT.

The rearrangement joins TRBV1 to TRBJ1-2; the listed D gene, TRBD1, was not tested against the DNA. TRBV1 is labeled a pseudogene. CDR3 length equals 13 residues. DNA for the CDR3: TGCACCAGCAGCCGGTGGGGCGTTTATGGCTACACCTTC. The encoded protein is CTSSRWGVYGYTF.

V usage is TRBV6-5 and J usage is TRBJ2-5, with D maybe TRBD1 (6 bases). The CDR3 extends over 14 amino acids. Trimming removed 0 bases from V and 1 base from J, with 6 bases in between. Germline V gene data show CDR1 as MNHEY and CDR2 as SVGAGI. CDR3 nucleotides: TGTGCCAGCAGTTACTCGGACAGCCAAGAGACCCAGTACTTC. Translating it yields CASSYSDSQETQYF.

The rearrangement joins TRBV5-1 to TRBJ2-7, with D possibly TRBD2 on 5 matching bases. The CDR3 is 12 amino acids. Germline V gene lookup returns CDR1 SGHRS and CDR2 YFSETQ. With 3 bases removed from V and 7 bases from J, the gap between germline ends came to 11 bases. This CDR3 reads CASSSRGGEQYF. The CDR3 DNA reads as TGCGCCAGCAGCTCCCGGGGTGGGGAGCAGTACTTC. The full variable domain, in which reference TRBV5-1 and TRBJ2-7 provide the parts outside the CDR3, is KAGVTQTPRYLIKTRGQQVTLSCSPISGHRSVSWYQQTPGQGLQFLFEYFSETQRNKGNFPGRFSGRQFSNSRSEMNVSTLELGDSALYLCASSSRGGEQYFGPGTRLTVT.

This clone came up once. The chain joins TRBV6-2 or TRBV6-3 to TRBJ1-5, with D perhaps TRBD1 (6 bases). The germline CDR1 and CDR2 sequences are MNHEY and SVGEGT. The length of the CDR3 is 14 residues. Trimming took off 5 bases at V and 2 bases at J, with 10 bases between the two ends. The CDR3 loop reads CASSHRVGNQPQHF. The CDR3 DNA sequence: TGTGCCAGCAGTCACAGGGTTGGCAATCAGCCCCAGCATTTT.

The chain links TRBV19 to TRBJ2-3; no firm D call. Germline CDR1 is LNHDA and CDR2 is SQIVND (reference sequence). The V end lost 4 bases, the J end lost 3 bases, and 8 bases lay between the germline ends. The CDR3 extends over 13 amino acids. CDR3 in amino acids: CASSSTRTDTQYF. CDR3 nucleotides: TGTGCCAGTAGTAGTACCCGGACAGATACGCAGTATTTT.

The gene calls are TRBV9 and TRBJ2-6; the D is unclear. This CDR3 spans 15 amino acids. The V end lost 4 bases, the J end lost 0 bases, and 8 bases lay between the germline ends. The V gene's germline CDR1 is SGDLS and CDR2 YYNGEE. CDR3 region: CASSPSGSGANVLTF. The DNA of the CDR3 is TGTGCCAGCAGCCCGTCGGGCTCTGGGGCCAACGTCCTGACTTTC.

This rearrangement joins TRBV19 to TRBJ2-1; TRBD1 aligns across 8 bases. The CDR3 loop spans 13 amino acids. Germline CDR1 and CDR2: LNHDA and SQIVND (reference sequence). J gave up 9 bases and V 7 bases, and 8 bases lay outside the gene matches. The CDR3 region has the DNA TGTGCCAGTACCCTAACAGGGGGTCCTGAGCAGTTCTTC. This encodes CASTLTGGPEQFF.

This clone appeared a single time. The chain joins TRBV11-2 to TRBJ1-1, with D hard to call. The ends were cut back, 0 bases at V and 4 bases at J, with 12 bases in the middle. This CDR3 contains 15 residues. Germline CDR1 and CDR2: SGHAT and FQNNGV. The CDR3 loop is CASSLDLGLFTEAFF. The DNA of the CDR3 is TGTGCCAGCAGCTTAGATCTCGGTTTATTCACTGAAGCTTTCTTT.

The V gene is TRBV30, the J gene TRBJ2-1; 7 bases are a match to TRBD2. Germline trimming cut 3 bases from V and 11 bases from J; bases unmatched to any gene: 10. The CDR3 covers 13 residues. The germline CDR1 and CDR2 sequences are GTSNPN and SVGIG (reference sequence). The CDR3 DNA reads TGTGCCTGGAGCAGACTAGCTCAAGACAAGCAGTTCTTC. This codes for CAWSRLAQDKQFF.

The chain combines TRBV5-6 with TRBJ2-5; 11 nucleotides align to TRBD1. The CDR3 sequence is 15 residues long. The V segment lost 4 bases and the J segment 1 base; nucleotides outside the gene matches: 3. CDR1 is SGHDT, CDR2 YYEEEE, per germline. Here the CDR3 DNA reads TGTGCCAGCAGCCGGGACAGGGGGGTCCAAGAGACCCAGTACTTC. Translated: CASSRDRGVQETQYF.

The chain recombines TRBV5-1 with TRBJ1-1, with 8 bases fitting TRBD1. Trimming cost V 4 bases and J 4 bases; bases outside gene matches: 6. Germline V lookup: CDR1 SGHRS, CDR2 YFSETQ. CDR3 length equals 14 residues. CDR3 DNA sequence: TGCGCCAGCAGCGCCGGGACAGGAGTCACTGAAGCTTTCTTT. It yields the protein CASSAGTGVTEAFF.

This chain joins TRBV7-6 and TRBJ1-6; 10 bases agree with TRBD1. CDR1 SGHVS and CDR2 FNYEAQ come from the germline V gene. The CDR3 is 16 residues long. The junction had 5 bases not matched to a gene; V was cut back by 1 base and J by 8 bases. The CDR3 nucleotides read TGTGCCAGCAGCTTAGGGGACAGGGGCAGGGATTCACCCCTCCACTTT. Its protein product is CASSLGDRGRDSPLHF.